A selection of T cell receptor beta chains follows, all from one sample in a study of cytomegalovirus exposure and HLA in healthy donors. Some clones are missing from TCRdb's copy, which holds only in-frame ones; the method was immunoSEQ multiplex PCR. The sample records 150,000 to 200,000 clones, about 80% being singletons. Sequenced: PBMCs. These receptor sequences come from a man between 25 and 39 years old in good health and CMV-seropositive. Each CDR3 is given with its conserved first and last residue. The D gene is left open where the match is weak. Part of the rows lack a size; the others show once, few, many or a class for expanded clones.

size	D	V	J	CDR3	DNA
.	TRBD1	TRBV25-1	TRBJ2-1	CASSAPTGSYNEQFF	TGTGCCAGCAGTGCACCGACAGGGTCCTACAATGAGCAGTTCTTC
.	.	TRBV6-6	TRBJ1-3	CASSLKTGHGRNTIYF	TGTGCCAGCAGCCTTAAAACTGGGCATGGCAGAAACACCATATATTTT
.	.	TRBV12-1	TRBJ1-6	CASSPPQGTTVSSPYNSPLHF	TGTGCCAGCAGCCCGCCACAGGGGACGACAGTATCCAGCCCCTATAATTCACCCCTCCACTTT
.	.	TRBV4-1	TRBJ1-2	CASSHPGERYGYTF	TGCGCCAGCAGCCACCCCGGGGAAAGGTATGGCTACACCTTC
.	.	TRBV2	TRBJ2-3	CASSEARGPRADTQYF	TGTGCCAGCAGTGAAGCGCGTGGGCCCAGGGCAGATACGCAGTATTTT
few	TRBD1	TRBV6-1	TRBJ1-6	CAGAGTGNSPLHF	TGTGCCGGTGCAGGGACAGGGAATTCACCCCTCCACTTT
.	TRBD1	TRBV9	TRBJ2-1	CASSPGQSSYNEQFF	TGTGCCAGCAGCCCGGGACAGAGCTCCTACAATGAGCAGTTCTTC
.	.	TRBV7-8	TRBJ2-4	CASSPFSRTYERLAKNIQYF	TGTGCCAGCAGCCCTTTCTCCCGGACATACGAAAGACTAGCCAAAAACATTCAGTACTTC
once	.	TRBV4-2	TRBJ2-3	CASSQEGGGSRKPTQYF	TGTGCCAGCAGCCAAGAAGGGGGGGGCTCTAGAAAGCCTACGCAGTATTTT
.	TRBD1	TRBV2	TRBJ1-2	CASNLQGAGGYTF	TGTGCCAGCAACTTACAGGGGGCCGGTGGCTACACCTTC
.	.	TRBV7-2	TRBJ1-5	CASSLIYRGLAGNQPQHF	TGTGCCAGCAGCTTAATTTATAGAGGCCTAGCGGGCAATCAGCCCCAGCATTTT
.	TRBD1	TRBV5-6	TRBJ2-5	CASTYLTQGEETQYF	TGTGCCAGCACCTACCTGACACAGGGGGAAGAGACCCAGTACTTC
.	TRBD2	TRBV10-3	TRBJ2-3	CATARGRAGAADTQYF	TGTGCCACCGCCCGAGGGAGAGCGGGGGCGGCAGATACGCAGTATTTT
.	.	TRBV6-5	TRBJ2-7	CASSYSTGQKPYEQYF	TGTGCCAGCAGTTACTCGACGGGACAAAAGCCCTACGAGCAGTACTTC
.	.	TRBV28	TRBJ2-7	CASTGLRYEQYF	TGTGCCAGCACAGGACTCCGCTACGAGCAGTACTTC
.	.	TRBV20-1	TRBJ1-5	CSAAGGQPQHF	TGCAGTGCGGCGGGCGGTCAGCCCCAGCATTTT
.	.	TRBV5-6	TRBJ2-7	CASSGLLSEQYF	TGTGCCAGCAGCGGTCTCCTAAGCGAGCAGTACTTC
.	.	TRBV4-2	TRBJ2-1	CASSPEGNEQFF	TGTGCCAGCAGCCCCGAGGGCAATGAGCAGTTCTTC
.	TRBD2	TRBV15	TRBJ2-5	CATSREVAGEGRQKETQYF	TGTGCCACCAGCAGAGAGGTAGCGGGAGAAGGGAGGCAAAAAGAGACCCAGTACTTC
.	.	TRBV6-5	TRBJ1-1	CASRGSRAGTEAFF	TGTGCCAGCAGGGGGTCGAGGGCAGGCACTGAAGCTTTCTTT
few	.	TRBV30	TRBJ1-5	CAWSLRGNQPQHF	TGTGCCTGGAGTCTGAGGGGCAATCAGCCCCAGCATTTT
once	TRBD1	TRBV6-1	TRBJ1-6	CASSRTGPRHSPLHF	TGTGCCAGCAGTCGGACAGGGCCCCGGCATTCACCCCTCCACTTT
.	TRBD1	TRBV5-1	TRBJ2-1	CASRADRVHNEQFF	TGCGCCAGCAGGGCCGACAGGGTCCACAATGAGCAGTTCTTC
.	TRBD1	TRBV7-9	TRBJ1-1	CASSADRVNTEAFF	TGTGCCAGCAGTGCCGACAGGGTGAACACTGAAGCTTTCTTT
.	TRBD2	TRBV30	TRBJ2-7	CAWSVERGTSGRSSYEQYF	TGTGCCTGGAGTGTAGAGAGAGGGACTAGCGGGAGGTCCTCCTACGAGCAGTACTTC
.	TRBD2	TRBV5-1	TRBJ2-3	CASSTGGGPDTQYF	TGCGCCAGCAGCACGGGGGGGGGCCCAGATACGCAGTATTTT
.	TRBD2	TRBV10-1	TRBJ2-7	CASSGSAGAAEQYF	TGCGCTAGCAGTGGGTCCGCGGGAGCAGCCGAGCAGTACTTC
.	.	TRBV7-2	TRBJ1-1	CASSLALMGPGTLNTEAFF	TGTGCCAGCAGCTTAGCGCTAATGGGTCCGGGGACACTGAACACTGAAGCTTTCTTT
.	.	TRBV19	TRBJ1-4	CASSIVTKSTDNEKLFF	TGTGCCAGTAGTATAGTGACTAAATCTACGGATAATGAAAAACTGTTTTTT
.	.	TRBV7-2	TRBJ1-3	CASSFGLGSSGNTIYF	TGTGCCAGCAGCTTTGGTCTTGGCAGCTCTGGAAACACCATATATTTT
.	TRBD2	TRBV30	TRBJ2-7	CAWSVRLAGDYEQYF	TGTGCCTGGAGTGTACGGCTAGCGGGGGATTACGAGCAGTACTTC
.	.	TRBV7-2	TRBJ2-1	CASSLAGSSYNEQFF	TGTGCCAGCAGCTTGGCGGGAAGCTCCTACAATGAGCAGTTCTTC
.	.	TRBV30	TRBJ2-1	CACDTGSEQFF	TGTGCCTGTGATACAGGTTCTGAGCAGTTCTTC
.	.	TRBV27	TRBJ2-5	CASSFLGTPKAQYF	TGTGCCAGCAGTTTCCTCGGGACACCCAAGGCCCAGTACTTC
.	TRBD1	TRBV28	TRBJ1-6	CASLPPTGENSPLHF	TGTGCCAGCCTGCCCCCCACAGGGGAAAATTCACCCCTCCACTTT
.	.	TRBV4-2	TRBJ2-1	CASSQLRNEQFF	TGTGCCAGCAGCCAATTACGGAATGAGCAGTTCTTC
few	TRBD1	TRBV28	TRBJ2-7	CASGEFHTGDHEQYF	TGTGCCAGTGGCGAATTTCATACAGGGGACCACGAGCAGTACTTC
.	TRBD2	TRBV7-8	TRBJ2-2	CASSLEPSGNTGELFF	TGTGCCAGCAGCTTAGAGCCTAGCGGAAACACCGGGGAGCTGTTTTTT
few	.	TRBV19	TRBJ1-3	CASSIRVAGNTIYF	TGTGCCAGTAGTATCAGGGTGGCTGGAAACACCATATATTTT
.	.	TRBV19	TRBJ2-6	CASSMLVGGANVLTF	TGTGCCAGTAGTATGCTGGTCGGGGGGGCCAACGTCCTGACTTTC
.	.	TRBV12-5	TRBJ1-3	CASGLWPGPDSGNTIYF	TGTGCTAGTGGTTTGTGGCCAGGGCCGGACTCTGGAAACACCATATATTTT
once	TRBD1	TRBV6-1	TRBJ2-7	CASGRTGGMEEQYF	TGTGCCAGCGGGCGGACAGGGGGGATGGAGGAGCAGTACTTC
.	TRBD1	TRBV7-9	TRBJ1-6	CASSGQGAFSPLHF	TGTGCCAGCAGTGGACAGGGGGCGTTTTCACCCCTCCACTTT
once	.	TRBV11-1	TRBJ2-7	CASSLSTGGSSYEQYF	TGTGCCAGCAGCTTAAGTACCGGGGGTAGCTCCTACGAGCAGTACTTC
.	.	TRBV7-9	TRBJ1-1	CASSLEPENRQSEGAFF	TGTGCCAGCAGCTTAGAACCAGAGAATCGTCAGTCAGAGGGAGCTTTCTTT
.	TRBD2	TRBV6-1	TRBJ2-1	CATRTSGVNEQFF	TGTGCCACCAGGACTAGCGGGGTCAATGAGCAGTTCTTC
.	.	TRBV30	TRBJ1-1	CAWKTDVNTEAFF	TGTGCCTGGAAGACAGACGTGAACACTGAAGCTTTCTTT
.	TRBD1	TRBV10-1	TRBJ1-2	CASSESVTGTLGYTF	TGCGCCAGCAGTGAGTCCGTGACAGGGACTCTGGGCTACACCTTC
.	TRBD1	TRBV19	TRBJ2-1	CASSPIVGDRGLAEQFF	TGTGCCAGTAGTCCAATAGTGGGGGACAGGGGGCTTGCTGAGCAGTTCTTC
.	.	TRBV21-1	TRBJ2-1	CASSKGGTSGRGHEQFF	TGTGCCAGCAGCAAAGGTGGGACTAGCGGGAGGGGACATGAGCAGTTCTTC
.	.	TRBV5-1	TRBJ2-1	CASSLASGNYNEQFF	TGCGCCAGCAGCTTGGCATCCGGTAACTACAATGAGCAGTTCTTC
once	.	TRBV6-5	TRBJ2-7	CASSFTDSSYERYF	TGTGCCAGCAGTTTTACCGACAGCTCCTACGAGCGGTACTTC
.	.	TRBV10-1	TRBJ2-2	CASSGAGTGELFF	TGCGCCAGCAGTGGGGCAGGGACCGGGGAGCTGTTTTTT
few	.	TRBV10-2	TRBJ1-1	CASSDDRLYEAFF	TGCGCCAGCAGCGACGACAGGCTCTATGAAGCTTTCTTT
once	TRBD2	TRBV7-9	TRBJ2-1	CASSFLQSGANEQFF	TGTGCCAGCAGCTTCTTACAAAGCGGGGCGAATGAGCAGTTCTTC
few	.	TRBV6-1	TRBJ1-1	CASSDWGRPRRTEAFF	TGTGCCAGCAGTGACTGGGGCAGACCCAGGAGAACTGAAGCTTTCTTT
.	TRBD1	TRBV6-6	TRBJ1-2	CASSATGGGYTF	TGTGCCAGCAGCGCGACAGGGGGAGGCTACACCTTC
.	TRBD1	TRBV14	TRBJ2-1	CASSLRQGRGHEQFF	TGTGCCAGCAGCCTTAGACAGGGGCGGGGTCATGAGCAGTTCTTC
.	TRBD1	TRBV7-8	TRBJ1-2	CASSRTGASKNYGYTF	TGTGCCAGCAGCCGGACAGGGGCCTCAAAAAACTATGGCTACACCTTC